This TCR beta chain was documented in a study of shared clonotypes between healthy human individuals (TCRdb year 2020). Notes on the research overall: The cohort included a few men and a couple of women between 18 and 49 years of age. For each donor, CD4 naive and CD4 memory were each run on three plates, CD8 naive on two plates, and CD8 memory on one plate. Per donor, leukapheresis produced somewhere between about 0.8 and 9 billion PBMCs. To increase sequencing depth and limit assay-specific biases, different laboratories used diverse techniques to prepare libraries and sequence TCR repertoires. Blood TCR repertoires of a handful of healthy adults were deeply sequenced to estimate repertoire size and the extent of clonotype sharing between individuals. What the work shows at the level of the full study, not this receptor alone: Sampling was limited to blood, and TCR repertoires in tissue likely differ from TCR repertoires in blood. Because the study included only a small number of donors, the genetic and exposure-history diversity represented was limited. Across four donors, approximately 4.6% of naive CD4, 3.5% of naive CD8, under 2.5% of memory CD4, and about 0.4% of memory CD8 clonotypes were shared. Rarefaction of sorted-subset datasets indicated incomplete sequencing despite the large sequencing depth. Pairwise subsampling indicated that sequencing depth was expected to affect the degree of clonotype sharing among donors. Larger estimated clonotype richness was generally found for naive subsets than for memory subsets. Compared with non-shared clonotypes, clonotypes shared by all four sorted-subset donors had higher generation probabilities.

This clone came up a few times. Its antigen is still unknown. The sample holds no much larger clone one base away, and base qualities are not on file. V lost 4 bases and J lost 1 base; the stretch between them is 10 bases long. Reading from cysteine to phenylalanine, the CDR3 counts 14 amino acids. The kept DNA is CDR3 alone, 42 bases in frame from the first base. Taken from the germline V gene (reference sequence), the CDR1 and CDR2 loops are SSHAT and FNYEAQ. TCR CDR3 regions were amplified from genomic DNA by multiplex PCR using the deep immunoSEQ assay. Genomic DNA extracted from each cell subset was distributed evenly over all wells of several immunoSEQ 96-well plates, and each plate served as one replicate. For sorted subsets, each replicate PCR was loaded with around 220 ng genomic DNA, equivalent to 25,000 to 30,000 T cell genomes. The purified libraries were quantified using a Qubit 3.0 fluorometer, sized with a Bioanalyzer 2100, and then quantified again using the KAPA Library Quantification kit. Every immunoSEQ 96-well plate was sequenced on a dedicated single-read 150-cycle Illumina NextSeq 550 flow cell. On the authors' methods: Because only junctional sequences without quality scores were contained in the immunoSEQ output, filtering matching that applied to full-length reads could not be performed. Sequences were annotated with PyIR, a Python wrapper for IgBLAST v1.9, using IMGT germline references to assign V/J genes and CDR3. Reads were removed for weak V/J assignments (E-value above 1e-6), missing CDR3, stop codons, out-of-frame junctions, or ambiguous translated residues. V3J clonotypes were defined as sequences sharing an identical inferred V gene, J gene, and CDR3 amino acid sequence. Percentage overlap between repertoires was calculated by dividing the number of shared unique clonotypes by the size of the smaller repertoire. Repertoire richness was assessed with RTK rarefaction, the Chao1 estimator, and Recon v2.1 estimates of unobserved clonotypes. OLGA was used to compute generation probabilities for all TCRbeta clonotypes that the gDNA method yielded from several donors. As stored in TCRdb, this immuneACCESS dataset retains in-frame rearrangements with V and J assigned. A fraction of the clones does not appear; measured against another copy, unresolved V genes explain less than half of the discrepancy, and the remainder lacks a known reason. The V and J calls and clone size are taken from that table; D and trimming were inferred from the DNA. For this sample there are some 1,100,000 clones; approximately 80% appear just once. The ten biggest clones cover more than 0.45% of the sample.

The donors were healthy, HIV-negative adults who had no recently reported acute infections or vaccinations. Every donor was a Caucasian adult residing in Nashville, Tennessee, USA. Magnetic negative selection was used to enrich CD4+ T cells, after which naive cells were positively selected on CD45RA and the negative fraction became the memory subset. Blood was collected by leukapheresis, and PBMCs were isolated by Ficoll-Histopaque density gradient centrifugation and then cryopreserved in liquid nitrogen vapor phase. Analytical flow cytometry was used to check the purity and quantity of each magnetically sorted T cell population. Genomic DNA was isolated from every sorted fraction and measured by UV absorbance on a Nanodrop 2000c.

The clonotype comes from a man aged 18 to 29 in good health. Some clones in this sample may be carry-over from other donors' samples. The chain is encoded by TRBV7-7 joined to TRBJ2-5; the D region possibly corresponds to TRBD2 (6 bases align). Sequencing was done on a sample of memory CD4+ T cells from PBMCs. The cell subset or site label of this sample denotes: CD45RA-negative fraction. For the CDR3, the sequence is CASSSRGLQETQYF. The DNA sequence is as follows: TGTGCCAGCAGCTCCCGGGGACTCCAAGAGACCCAGTACTTC.